This T cell receptor (beta chain) was sequenced during a study of blood T cell repertoires in COVID-19. Study overall: Researchers got acute and convalescent COVID-19 samples from the United States, Italy and Spain. PBMCs, B-cell-depleted T cells, or T cells were the source of the cDNA or gDNA that made up the material.

The CDR3 has 17 residues. Trimming pared 5 bases from V and 2 bases from J, leaving 19 bases between. Germline V gives CDR1 SGHVS, CDR2 FQNEAQ. In the study's own analysis: The authors estimated nucleated cell counts from reference gene primer amplification. Using immunoSEQ multiplex PCR, the repertoire was profiled, and TCRdb retains in-frame clones only, with some absent. V, J and clone size are those of that table, while D and trimming were read from the DNA. The sample records about 120,000 clones, around nine tenths being singletons. This clone is a singleton in its sample. V is TRBV7-8 and J is TRBJ1-5, with D perhaps matching TRBD1 (5 bases). The source material was peripheral blood. The TCR sequence derives from a woman between 50 and 59 years old with active or convalescent COVID-19. The CDR3 protein is CASSEAGQGRGNQPQHF. In DNA, the CDR3 is TGTGCCAGCAGCGAAGCCGGGCAGGGCAGGGGCAATCAGCCCCAGCATTTT.